This T cell receptor beta chain comes out of a study of blood T cell repertoires in COVID-19. The wider study: PBMCs, B-cell-depleted T cells, or T cells were the source of the cDNA or gDNA that made up the material.

Generated by immunoSEQ multiplex PCR, the TCRdb table keeps only in-frame clones and is missing some. The profile shows 310,000 or so clones, about nine tenths of them singletons. Patients from Seattle were sampled longitudinally, starting during active infection. The source of this sequence is a woman in her twenties or thirties with COVID-19, enrolled during active disease. Sequencing used peripheral blood.

This CDR3 reads CAISDISEQYF. The CDR3 DNA reads TGTGCCATCAGTGATATATCCGAGCAGTACTTC. The chain is built from TRBV10-3 and TRBJ2-7; no clear D gene. This CDR3 has 11 residues. Germline values: CDR1 ENHRY, CDR2 SYGVKD. Trimming took off 3 bases at V and 6 bases at J, with 6 bases between the two ends.